These 18 T cell receptor beta chains were all obtained from the same sample, sequenced in a study of neurological immune-mediated disorders. TCRdb independently ran MiXCR on the 5' RACE reads; one entry per CDR3 protein. The profile shows about 46,000 distinct CDR3 sequences, 4% to 5.5% of them singletons. The specimen was PBMCs. All receptors come from a woman in her fifties or sixties with multiple sclerosis.

In this sample, this clonotype turned up many times. The chain carries TRBV14 and TRBJ1-1; D not resolved. The CDR3 contains 13 residues. V was shortened by 5 bases and J by 5 bases, with 12 bases between the two germline ends. The germline CDR1 and CDR2 sequences are SGHDN and FVKESK. CDR3 amino acids: CASSDILWTEAFF. DNA of the CDR3: TGTGCCAGCAGCGACATACTATGGACTGAAGCTTTCTTT.

At least ten counts were recorded for this clonotype. The chain has TRBV20-1 and TRBJ1-5; 8 positions agree with TRBD1. The CDR3 covers 12 residues. The V segment lost 7 bases and the J segment 7 bases; nucleotides outside the gene matches: 6. Germline values: CDR1 DFQATT, CDR2 SNEGSKA (reference sequence). The CDR3 loop reads CSGRTGMQPQHF. In nucleotides, the CDR3 is TGCAGTGGCCGGACAGGGATGCAGCCCCAGCATTTT.

This clonotype was seen a handful of times. The CDR3 DNA reads as TGTGCCAGCAGCTTAATATGGACGGAAAATGAAAAACTGTTTTTT. Residues: CASSLIWTENEKLFF. The rearrangement uses TRBV7-2 and TRBJ1-4; no firm D call. V was pared by 2 bases and J by 5 bases, with 12 bases between. The CDR3 extends over 15 amino acids. The germline gives CDR1 SGHTA, CDR2 FQGNSA.

The sample holds many counts of this clonotype. The J gene is TRBJ1-1, the V gene TRBV20-1; perhaps TRBD1 as D (5 bases). V lost 8 bases to trimming and J lost 5 bases, with 18 bases between them. The CDR3 sequence is 13 residues long. CDR1 and CDR2 (germline): DFQATT, SNEGSKA (reference sequence). CDR3 loop: CSPGPSGATEAFF. CDR3 sequence (DNA): TGCAGTCCTGGACCGTCTGGGGCGACTGAAGCTTTCTTT.

This clonotype was counted at least ten times. The chain carries TRBV3-1 and TRBJ2-5, with TRBD2 matching over 11 bases. The CDR3 runs 14 residues. Germline V CDR1 and CDR2: LGHDT, YNNKEL (reference sequence). With 3 bases clipped from V and 4 bases from J, the junction kept 1 base outside the gene matches. The CDR3 DNA reads as TGTGCCAGCAGCCACGGGACTAGCGGAGAGACCCAGTACTTC. Translation: CASSHGTSGETQYF.

This clonotype was counted many times. The rearrangement links TRBV4-1 to TRBJ1-6; D is undetermined. CDR3 length: 14 amino acids. V shed 2 bases and J shed 9 bases, with 11 bases lying between them. Germline CDR1 reads MGHRA; CDR2 reads YSYEKL. The CDR3 region has the DNA TGCGCCAGCAGCCAACTAGGACCTGGTTCACCCCTCCACTTT. Its translation: CASSQLGPGSPLHF.

This clonotype was seen ten or more times. This chain uses TRBV5-1 with TRBJ2-1; D not resolved. V lost 5 bases, J lost 2 bases, and 11 bases lay in between. There are 14 residues in the CDR3. CDR1 is SGHRS and CDR2 is YFSETQ in the germline V gene. The CDR3 DNA sequence: TGCGCCAGCAGGAGGCTAGGCCCCTACAATGAGCAGTTCTTC. This sequence encodes CASRRLGPYNEQFF.

This clonotype was seen ten or more times. The V and J genes are TRBV24-1 and TRBJ2-1, with 9 bases fitting TRBD2. This CDR3 region has 15 residues. The germline CDR1 and CDR2 sequences are KGHDR and SFDVKD. V lost 9 bases to trimming and J lost 0 bases; unmatched junction nucleotides: 5. As DNA, the CDR3 is TGTGCCACCGGAGCGGGAGGCACCTCCTACAATGAGCAGTTCTTC. Translating gives CATGAGGTSYNEQFF.

This clonotype occurred a few times. V and J are TRBV7-2 and TRBJ2-7, with D perhaps TRBD1 (6 bases). Trimming left V 5 bases short and J 6 bases short, with 11 bases between. This CDR3 comprises 12 residues. Per the germline V gene, CDR1 is SGHTA and CDR2 is FQGNSA. The CDR3 is CASSLGQLEQYF. The CDR3 DNA sequence: TGTGCCAGCAGCCTTGGACAGCTCGAGCAGTACTTC.

This clonotype came up many times. The rearrangement links TRBV20-1 to TRBJ2-7; a possible D gene is TRBD2 (7 bases). This CDR3 is built from 17 residues. The ends were cut back, 4 bases at V and 2 bases at J, with 24 bases in the middle. The V gene's germline CDR1 is DFQATT and CDR2 SNEGSKA (reference sequence). This CDR3 reads CSATFVSGGGPTYEQYF. In DNA form, the CDR3 reads TGCAGTGCTACTTTTGTCTCTGGCGGGGGCCCGACCTACGAGCAGTACTTC.

This clonotype was recorded at least ten times. Written as DNA, the CDR3 is TGCGCCAGCAGCCGAGATACAACTAATGAAAAACTGTTTTTT. Its translation is CASSRDTTNEKLFF. The J gene is TRBJ1-4, the V gene TRBV5-1; D gene ambiguous. The V end was cut by 4 bases, the J end by 0 bases, with 7 bases between. Germline V gives CDR1 SGHRS, CDR2 YFSETQ. The CDR3 length is 14 residues.

The genes are TRBV18 and TRBJ2-5; possible D gene TRBD1, 6 bases. Trimming left V 4 bases short and J 5 bases short, with 14 bases between. The CDR3 has 14 amino acids. The germline V gene encodes CDR1 KGHSH and CDR2 LQKENI. The CDR3 sequence is CASSRSGVGETQYF. The CDR3 DNA reads TGTGCCAGCTCACGATCAGGGGTCGGGGAGACCCAGTACTTC. Full variable domain (remainder filled in from reference TRBV18 and TRBJ2-5): NAGVMQNPRHLVRRRGQEARLRCSPMKGHSHVYWYRQLPEEGLKFMVYLQKENIIDESGMPKERFSAEFPKEGPSILRIQQVVRGDSAAYFCASSRSGVGETQYFGPGTRLLVL.

The V gene is TRBV5-1, the J gene TRBJ2-7; the match to TRBD1 covers 8 bases. The CDR3 is 15 residues long. After removal of 5 bases from V and 2 bases from J, the junction contained 9 bases not matched to a gene. Germline V gives CDR1 SGHRS, CDR2 YFSETQ. The CDR3 loop is CASSWGQGQAYEQYF. CDR3 nucleotide sequence: TGCGCCAGCAGTTGGGGGCAGGGACAGGCCTACGAGCAGTACTTC.

Many counts were recorded for this clonotype. The chain carries TRBV29-1 and TRBJ1-4, with 10 bases aligning to TRBD1. The V segment lost 7 bases and the J segment 7 bases; nucleotides outside the gene matches: 6. This CDR3 is built from 13 residues. The germline V gene has CDR1 SQVTM and CDR2 ANQGSEA. The CDR3 DNA reads as TGCAGCGGTACGGGACAGGGGTCTGAAAAACTGTTTTTT. As protein: CSGTGQGSEKLFF.

Ten or more counts support this clonotype. The chain uses TRBV20-1 and TRBJ2-1; the D is unclear. Looked up from germline, CDR1 is DFQATT and CDR2 is SNEGSKA (reference sequence). The CDR3 totals 14 residues. V was shortened by 4 bases and J by 0 bases, with 10 bases between the two germline ends. The CDR3 sequence: CSAIDGDSYNEQFF. The CDR3 DNA is TGCAGTGCTATAGACGGCGACTCCTACAATGAGCAGTTCTTC.

This clonotype was seen at least ten times. This chain's CDR3 is CSRWGADTQYF. CDR3 nucleotide sequence: TGCAGTCGGTGGGGGGCAGATACGCAGTATTTT. The chain recombines TRBV20-1 with TRBJ2-3; TRBD2 is a possible D gene (6 bases). Germline V gene lookup returns CDR1 DFQATT and CDR2 SNEGSKA (reference sequence). The CDR3 is 11 residues long. The V end lost 8 bases, the J end lost 4 bases, and 10 bases lay between the germline ends.

This clonotype was counted many times. The chain couples TRBV4-2 to TRBJ2-7; TRBD2 might be the D (6 bases). The germline V and J ends were trimmed by 0 bases and 0 bases, with 9 bases remaining between them. The CDR3 is made up of 15 amino acids. Germline CDR1 is LGHNA and CDR2 is YNFKEQ. The CDR3 sequence is CASSQDLTSSYEQYF. CDR3 in DNA: TGTGCCAGCAGCCAAGATCTGACTAGCTCCTACGAGCAGTACTTC.

Details on this clonotype: At one boundary the junction diverges from the germline segment, which might be a read error. The chain uses TRBV19 and TRBJ1-5, with no clear D. The CDR3 extends over 14 amino acids. In germline, CDR1 is LNHDA, CDR2 SQIVND (reference sequence). The chain's CDR3 is CASSIAAWGQPQNF. CDR3 DNA sequence: TGTGCCAGTAGTATAGCTGCCTGGGGTCAGCCCCAGAATTTT.